A single sample is the source of the 32 T cell receptor beta chains below, sequenced in a study of T cells after yellow fever vaccination. TCRdb independently ran MiXCR on the 5' RACE reads; one entry per CDR3 protein. The data contain 200,000 to 300,000 distinct CDR3 sequences, 10% to 15% of them singletons. The material was CD4+ T cells sorted from PBMCs, obtained 45 days after the yellow fever booster vaccination. These receptor sequences come from a man aged 25 to 40 who received the YFV17D yellow fever vaccine.

V and J are TRBV18 and TRBJ2-7, with D perhaps TRBD2 (6 bases). Trimming removed 6 bases at V and 2 bases at J, with 17 bases between. This CDR3 is 15 amino acids long. Germline V gene sequence: CDR1 KGHSH, CDR2 LQKENI. The CDR3 loop is CASSGTGGPTYEQYF. The CDR3 DNA is TGTGCCAGCTCCGGGACTGGCGGTCCAACCTACGAGCAGTACTTC.

The chain employs TRBV20-1 and TRBJ2-3; 10 nucleotides match TRBD2. V lost 6 bases and J lost 0; bases outside the gene matches: 9. CDR3 size: 16 residues. The germline gives CDR1 DFQATT, CDR2 SNEGSKA (reference sequence). Here the CDR3 DNA reads TGCAGTGCAATAACTAGCGGGGTCACTAGCACAGATACGCAGTATTTT. It specifies CSAITSGVTSTDTQYF.

This clonotype turned up a few times. The rearrangement links TRBV15 to TRBJ1-1; TRBD1 is a possible D gene (5 bases). The length of the CDR3 is 13 residues. Trimming shortened V by 4 bases and J by 1 base, and 7 bases separated the two germline ends. CDR1 is LNHNV, CDR2 YYDKDF, per germline (reference sequence). CDR3: CATSNDRNTEAFF. The CDR3 coding sequence is TGTGCCACCAGCAACGACAGGAACACTGAAGCTTTCTTT.

V is TRBV2 and J is TRBJ2-1; no clear D gene. The V end was cut by 5 bases, the J end by 10 bases, with 9 bases between. This CDR3 contains 11 residues. The germline gives CDR1 SNHLY, CDR2 FYNNEI. CDR3 in DNA: TGTGCCAGCAGTAGGCACGAAGAGCAGTTCTTC. This gives the protein CASSRHEEQFF.

This clonotype has just a few counts. The rearrangement links TRBV28 to TRBJ2-7, with D uncertain. Trimming pared 2 bases from V and 6 bases from J, leaving 11 bases between. The CDR3 is 13 residues long. In germline, CDR1 is MDHEN, CDR2 SYDVKM. The CDR3 region is CASSLPGSREQYF. CDR3 nucleotides: TGTGCCAGCAGTTTACCAGGTTCGCGCGAGCAGTACTTC.

This clonotype has a handful of counts. The chain has TRBV6-2 or TRBV6-3 and TRBJ2-1; 7 bases match TRBD2. The J segment lost 0 bases and the V segment lost 0 bases, leaving 2 bases of the junction unmatched. From germline, CDR1 is MNHEY and CDR2 SVGEGT. The length of the CDR3 is 16 residues. The CDR3 region has the DNA TGTGCCAGCAGTTACTCGGCTAGCGGCTCCTACAATGAGCAGTTCTTC. This translates into CASSYSASGSYNEQFF.

J is TRBJ2-7 and V is TRBV27; TRBD1 is a possible D gene (5 bases). CDR1 MNHEY and CDR2 SMNVEV come from the germline V gene (reference sequence). This CDR3 has 14 residues. The V end was cut by 5 bases, the J end by 6 bases, with 17 bases between. The CDR3 sequence is CASSPTGLLGEQYF. The CDR3 DNA reads as TGTGCCAGCAGTCCCACAGGCCTCTTGGGCGAGCAGTACTTC.

This clonotype was seen only a few times. The CDR3 loop is CASSQVGGLEEKLFF. In nucleotides, the CDR3 is TGCGCCAGCAGCCAAGTTGGGGGGCTAGAGGAAAAACTGTTTTTT. This chain connects TRBV4-3 to TRBJ1-4; TRBD1 might be the D (6 bases). V gave up 1 base and J gave up 8 bases, with 14 bases separating them. CDR1 is LGHNA and CDR2 is YSLEER in the germline V gene. The CDR3 extends over 15 amino acids.

This chain uses TRBV7-2 with TRBJ2-5; D unresolved. From germline, CDR1 is SGHTA and CDR2 FQGNSA. V lost 4 bases and J lost 1, with 4 bases in between. The CDR3 has 12 amino acids. The CDR3 loop is CASSWSQETQYF. CDR3 nucleotide sequence: TGTGCCAGCAGCTGGAGCCAAGAGACCCAGTACTTC.

The V gene is TRBV5-1, the J gene TRBJ1-3, with D unresolved. Germline CDR1 and CDR2: SGHRS and YFSETQ. V was trimmed by 6 bases and J by 2 bases, leaving 9 bases between them. This CDR3 is built from 13 residues. CDR3 DNA sequence: TGCGCCAGCACCCACGAACCTGGAAACACCATATATTTT. This translates into CASTHEPGNTIYF.

This clonotype has more than one count but fewer than ten. The J gene is TRBJ2-7, the V gene TRBV10-3; D not resolved. The germline V and J ends were trimmed by 6 bases and 4 bases, with 16 bases remaining between them. The CDR3 is 14 amino acids. The V gene's germline CDR1 is ENHRY and CDR2 SYGVKD. CDR3 DNA: TGTGCCATCAGATGGGGAACAGTCTCATACGAGCAGTACTTC. Protein: CAIRWGTVSYEQYF.

The chain recombines TRBV6-4 with TRBJ2-6, with D unclear. V lost 6 bases, J lost 0 bases, and 24 bases lay in between. There are 20 residues in the CDR3. Germline V gives CDR1 MRHNA, CDR2 SNTAGT. CDR3 sequence reads: CASRTPGRWVQHSGANVLTF. CDR3 in DNA: TGTGCCAGCAGGACACCAGGTCGCTGGGTACAACACTCTGGGGCCAACGTCCTGACTTTC.

This clonotype appeared a few times. The chain links TRBV20-1 to TRBJ2-5, with 8 bases matching TRBD2. V dropped 8 bases and J dropped 5; count of bases not matched to a gene: 10. Germline CDR1 DFQATT, CDR2 SNEGSKA (reference sequence). This CDR3 has 13 residues. In DNA form, the CDR3 reads TGCAGTATCCCCGGAGCGGGGGAGGAGACCCAGTACTTC. Protein product: CSIPGAGEETQYF.

This chain links TRBV5-1 with TRBJ2-5; maybe TRBD1 (5 bases). V dropped 0 bases and J dropped 7 bases, with 10 bases sitting between them. The CDR3 length is 13 residues. The germline CDR1 and CDR2 sequences are SGHRS and YFSETQ. The DNA of the CDR3 is TGCGCCAGCAGCTTGGAAGGGGTTGCGACCCAGTACTTC. Its translation: CASSLEGVATQYF.

Ten or more counts support this clonotype. The DNA of the CDR3 is TGTGCCAGCAGAGCTTCCTCGACCGGGGAGCTGTTTTTT. Translated, it gives CASRASSTGELFF. This chain links TRBV12-3 or TRBV12-4 with TRBJ2-2; D uncertain. The V end lost 6 bases, the J end lost 5 bases, and 10 bases lay between the germline ends. The CDR3 totals 13 residues.

This chain connects TRBV5-1 to TRBJ2-7; 7 bases fit TRBD1. Germline values: CDR1 SGHRS, CDR2 YFSETQ. There are 16 residues in the CDR3. V was pared by 0 bases and J by 0 bases, with 6 bases of the junction left unmatched. The CDR3 loop reads CASSLVRDSNSYEQYF. The CDR3 bases are TGCGCCAGCAGCTTGGTCCGGGACAGTAACTCCTACGAGCAGTACTTC.

The genes are TRBV5-1 and TRBJ2-5, with a possible D match to TRBD2 (5 bases). Trimming removed 0 bases from V and 3 bases from J, with 12 bases in between. Germline values: CDR1 SGHRS, CDR2 YFSETQ. There are 15 residues in the CDR3. The CDR3 reads CASSLERPQKETQYF. CDR3 coding DNA: TGCGCCAGCAGCTTGGAGCGGCCTCAAAAAGAGACCCAGTACTTC.

This clonotype was found many times. This chain connects TRBV7-9 to TRBJ1-1; TRBD1 matches at 7 bases. With 5 bases clipped from V and 3 bases from J, the junction kept 0 bases outside the gene matches. This CDR3 region has 12 residues. Germline values: CDR1 SEHNR, CDR2 FQNEAQ (reference sequence). The CDR3 loop is CASSTGDTEAFF. The CDR3 DNA reads as TGTGCCAGCAGCACAGGGGACACTGAAGCTTTCTTT.

This clonotype occurred a few times. The gene calls are TRBV6-2 or TRBV6-3 and TRBJ2-7; 8 nucleotides align to TRBD1. The CDR3 consists of 15 residues. CDR1 is MNHEY and CDR2 is SVGEGT in the germline V gene. The V gene end was trimmed by 6 bases and the J gene end by 0 bases; junction bases not matched to a gene: 7. The CDR3 sequence is CASSTGTGYSYEQYF. CDR3 bases: TGTGCCAGCAGCACCGGGACAGGCTACTCCTACGAGCAGTACTTC.

This clonotype was counted only a few times. The chain links TRBV4-3 to TRBJ2-1; D is possibly TRBD2 (5 bases). This CDR3 comprises 13 residues. The V and J ends lost 4 bases and 9 bases respectively, with 13 bases between them. Germline CDR1 and CDR2: LGHNA and YSLEER. CDR3 sequence: CASSPLVGSEQFF. The CDR3 DNA reads as TGCGCCAGCAGCCCCCTGGTAGGGAGTGAGCAGTTCTTC.

The rearrangement links TRBV7-9 to TRBJ2-5; D is ambiguous. Germline V gene data show CDR1 as SEHNR and CDR2 as FQNEAQ (reference sequence). The V end lost 4 bases, the J end lost 2 bases, and 14 bases lay between the germline ends. CDR3 length: 15 amino acids. CDR3 bases: TGTGCCAGCAGCTCTATCAGGAATCGGCAAGAGACCCAGTACTTC. Its protein product is CASSSIRNRQETQYF.

This clonotype has a count of ten or more. CDR3 residues: CASSQDLNSYEQYF. The CDR3 DNA reads as TGTGCCAGCAGCCAAGACTTAAACTCCTACGAGCAGTACTTC. This chain connects TRBV3-1 to TRBJ2-7; unclear D gene. The germline V gene has CDR1 LGHDT and CDR2 YNNKEL (reference sequence). The CDR3 totals 14 residues. The germline V and J ends were trimmed by 0 bases and 0 bases, with 6 bases remaining between them.

This sequence joins TRBV12-3 or TRBV12-4 and TRBJ2-3, with D uncertain. V was trimmed by 7 bases and J by 2 bases, leaving 16 bases between them. This CDR3 is 15 amino acids long. CDR3 coding DNA: TGTGCCAGCACCCCGGGTGCTTGGGACACAGATACGCAGTATTTT. Protein sequence: CASTPGAWDTDTQYF.

This clonotype was detected many times. V gene TRBV20-1 combines with J gene TRBJ1-6; 9 nucleotides agree with TRBD1. Germline CDR1 is DFQATT and CDR2 is SNEGSKA (reference sequence). The V segment lost 0 bases and the J segment 12 bases; nucleotides outside the gene matches: 6. The CDR3 is 14 amino acids. The CDR3 DNA reads as TGCAGTGCTAGAGATTCAACAGGGGGCCTACCCCTCCACTTT. It specifies CSARDSTGGLPLHF.

V gene TRBV6-6 combines with J gene TRBJ2-7; D not certain. This CDR3 spans 13 amino acids. The ends were cut back, 2 bases at V and 3 bases at J, with 8 bases in the middle. Germline V gene data show CDR1 as MNHNY and CDR2 as SVGAGI (reference sequence). DNA for the CDR3: TGTGCCAGCAGTTACGAGTGGGGCTACGAGCAGTACTTC. This gives the protein CASSYEWGYEQYF.

This sequence joins TRBV11-2 and TRBJ2-7; a weak D match, TRBD2 (5 bases). Per germline, CDR1 SGHAT and CDR2 FQNNGV. V gave up 2 bases and J gave up 0 bases, with 14 bases separating them. This CDR3 region has 16 residues. The CDR3 sequence: CASSLTSGLRSYEQYF. The CDR3 DNA is TGTGCCAGCAGCTTAACCTCTGGACTCCGCTCCTACGAGCAGTACTTC.

The sample holds a few counts of this clonotype. The chain uses TRBV3-1 and TRBJ2-2, with unresolved D. This CDR3 has 15 residues. The germline V gene has CDR1 LGHDT and CDR2 YNNKEL (reference sequence). Trimming left V 4 bases short and J 2 bases short, with 11 bases between. CDR3 DNA: TGTGCCAGCAGCCCTGGGCTTTTTAACACCGGGGAGCTGTTTTTT. This translates into CASSPGLFNTGELFF.

This clonotype was recorded a few times. The gene calls are TRBV20-1 and TRBJ2-1; 14 bases align to TRBD2. There are 17 residues in the CDR3. Germline CDR1 and CDR2: DFQATT and SNEGSKA (reference sequence). V lost 1 base to trimming and J lost 8 bases; unmatched junction nucleotides: 10. CDR3 in DNA: TGCAGTGCTAGAGCCCTGCGGACTAGCGGGAGGATCCATGAGCAGTTCTTC. As protein: CSARALRTSGRIHEQFF.

This clonotype was detected only a few times. The chain combines TRBV20-1 with TRBJ2-3, with 8 bases matching TRBD2. This CDR3 is built from 14 residues. The germline V gene encodes CDR1 DFQATT and CDR2 SNEGSKA (reference sequence). After removal of 6 bases from V and 5 bases from J, the junction contained 10 bases not matched to a gene. CDR3 sequence (DNA): TGCAGTGCGGTGGACGGGAGGGCGAGAGATACGCAGTATTTT. Its translation: CSAVDGRARDTQYF.

This clonotype has just a few counts. The chain uses TRBV12-3 or TRBV12-4 and TRBJ2-2, with D uncertain. V was clipped by 2 bases and J by 8 bases, with 9 bases between them. This CDR3 is 13 amino acids long. Written as DNA, the CDR3 is TGTGCCAGCAGTTTATTTGGATCAGGGGAGCTGTTTTTT. This translates into CASSLFGSGELFF.

In DNA form, the CDR3 reads TGTGCCAGCAGCCCTAGTACGGGGTCGATCACCGGGGAGCTGTTTTTT. Amino acid sequence: CASSPSTGSITGELFF. The gene calls are TRBV12-3 or TRBV12-4 and TRBJ2-2; D may be TRBD2 (5 bases). CDR3 length: 16 amino acids. V was cut by 6 bases and J by 4 bases, with 18 bases left in between.

V and J are TRBV7-8 and TRBJ2-1; unclear D gene. CDR3 length: 14 amino acids. The V gene's germline CDR1 is SGHVS and CDR2 FQNEAQ. Trimming took 1 base from V and 8 from J, leaving 12 bases between them. CDR3 nucleotides: TGTGCCAGCAGCTTAGACCCGTCGTTCGATGAGCAGTTCTTC. It encodes CASSLDPSFDEQFF.